Sequencing of this T cell receptor beta chain was carried out in a study of cytomegalovirus exposure and HLA in healthy donors. Clones were read by immunoSEQ multiplex PCR, and TCRdb kept only the in-frame ones, dropping some. The repertoire consists of about 120,000 clones, with roughly 88% occurring once and the leading ten covering around 1.9%. As for this clone: What it binds is not known.

Germline loops: CDR1 MNHEY, CDR2 SMNVEV (reference sequence). V lost 2 bases, J lost 1 base, and 11 bases lay in between. This CDR3 has 15 residues. Notes on the study in general: The study designated 150 to 200 TCR beta chains cytomegalovirus-associated.

The TCR was taken from a man aged 18 to 29 in good health and CMV-seronegative. Sequenced: PBMCs. This rearrangement joins TRBV27 to TRBJ1-1; D not certain. CDR3 residues: CASSLGLTQNTEAFF. The CDR3 DNA follows: TGTGCCAGCAGTTTAGGGCTCACGCAGAACACTGAAGCTTTCTTT.